One and the same sample provided the 9 T cell receptor beta chains below, sequenced in a study of breast tumors, draining lymph nodes, adjacent tissues. The lymph nodes were axillary draining lymph nodes from breast cancer patients. From the multiplex PCR reads, TCRdb called clonotypes with MiXCR, one entry per CDR3 protein. Of around 290,000 distinct CDR3 sequences listed, about 33% are singletons. Sequenced material: axillary lymph node tissue. These receptors came from a female donor with breast cancer. Some clones in this sample may be carry-over from other donors' samples.

In this sample, this clonotype turned up many times. V gene TRBV20-1 combines with J gene TRBJ2-1; TRBD2 aligns across 14 bases. The ends lost 5 bases at V and 0 bases at J; junction bases unmatched: 6. Germline CDR1 is DFQATT and CDR2 is SNEGSKA (reference sequence). The CDR3 loop spans 17 amino acids. The DNA for the CDR3 is TGCAGTGCTCGGACTAGCGGGAGGCCCAGCTCCTACAATGAGCAGTTCTTC. Amino acid sequence: CSARTSGRPSSYNEQFF.

This clonotype was detected ten times or more. V and J are TRBV5-1 and TRBJ2-5; D may be TRBD1 (5 bases). Per germline, CDR1 SGHRS and CDR2 YFSETQ. V lost 0 bases and J lost 1, with 10 bases in between. CDR3 length equals 15 residues. The CDR3 coding sequence is TGCGCCAGCAGCTTGGTCCGACAGTCCCAAGAGACCCAGTACTTC. It yields the protein CASSLVRQSQETQYF.

This clonotype showed up just a few times. The chain employs TRBV28 and TRBJ2-3; 9 nucleotides line up with TRBD1. V was pared by 6 bases and J by 2 bases, with 6 bases of the junction left unmatched. This CDR3 region has 15 residues. The V gene's germline CDR1 is MDHEN and CDR2 SYDVKM. As DNA, the CDR3 is TGTGCCAGCAGCGACCGGGACAGGGTCACAGATACGCAGTATTTT. It specifies CASSDRDRVTDTQYF.

This clonotype was observed at least ten times. Here the CDR3 DNA reads TGTGCCAGTACCCGGGACAGGGGGAACTATGGCTACACCTTC. Translating gives CASTRDRGNYGYTF. The rearrangement uses TRBV19 and TRBJ1-2; 11 positions agree with TRBD1. With V trimmed by 7 bases and J by 2 bases, 3 bases remained unmatched. The CDR3 is 14 amino acids. In germline, CDR1 is LNHDA, CDR2 SQIVND (reference sequence).

This clonotype has a handful of counts. Just one base apart from a much larger clone, this may be a read error. CDR3 nucleotides: TGTGCCAGCAGTGGTTATGTTAGGCTTGGGCAGTTCTTC. It is translated as CASSGYVRLGQFF. This chain links TRBV2 with TRBJ2-1; no clear D. With 4 bases removed from V and 12 bases from J, the gap between germline ends came to 16 bases. This CDR3 spans 13 amino acids. Per the germline V gene, CDR1 is SNHLY and CDR2 is FYNNEI.

This clonotype was picked up many times. The chain links TRBV15 to TRBJ2-2, with D unclear. The CDR3 sequence is 15 residues long. V shed 0 bases and J shed 0 bases, with 5 bases lying between them. Germline-derived CDR1 and CDR2 are LNHNV and YYDKDF (reference sequence). The CDR3 bases are TGTGCCACCAGCAGAGAGAGGACGAACACCGGGGAGCTGTTTTTT. Amino acids: CATSRERTNTGELFF. Combining the CDR3 with reference TRBV15 and TRBJ2-2 gives the whole variable domain DAMVIQNPRYQVTQFGKPVTLSCSQTLNHNVMYWYQQKSSQAPKLLFHYYDKDFNNEADTPDNFQSRRPNTSFCFLDIRSPGLGDTAMYLCATSRERTNTGELFFGEGSRLTVL.

Concerning this clonotype: A much more abundant neighbour one base away suggests this may be a read error. This likely comes from a read error, as the CDR3 has no conserved phenylalanine or tryptophan at its end. V is TRBV5-1 and J is TRBJ2-5; 9 nucleotides match TRBD2. Per the germline V gene, CDR1 is SGHRS and CDR2 is YFSETQ. V lost 2 bases to trimming and J lost 5 bases; unmatched junction nucleotides: 7. The CDR3 length is 15 residues. CDR3 in amino acids: CASSLGGRAWETQYL. The CDR3 coding sequence is TGCGCCAGCAGCTTAGGCGGGAGGGCCTGGGAGACCCAGTACCTC.

A note on this clonotype: A much larger clone sits a single nucleotide away, making a read error possible. This sequence joins TRBV13 and TRBJ2-5, with D possibly TRBD2 on 5 matching bases. From germline, CDR1 is PRHDT and CDR2 FYEKMQ (reference sequence). The CDR3 sequence is 13 residues long. V was pared by 4 bases and J by 7 bases, with 13 bases between. The CDR3 spells CASSSLGSGTQYF. CDR3 coding DNA: TGTGCCAGCAGCTCACTAGGGTCGGGGACCCAGTACTTC. The full variable domain, in which reference TRBV13 and TRBJ2-5 provide the parts outside the CDR3, is AAGVIQSPRHLIKEKRETATLKCYPIPRHDTVYWYQQGPGQDPQFLISFYEKMQSDKGSIPDRFSAQQFSDYHSELNMSSLELGDSALYFCASSSLGSGTQYFGPGTRLLVL.

This clonotype was picked up many times. CDR3 region: CSARPGGRGSYEQYF. The CDR3 bases are TGCAGTGCTCGCCCCGGCGGGAGGGGCTCCTACGAGCAGTACTTC. The genes are TRBV20-1 and TRBJ2-7; TRBD2 aligns across 9 bases. J was trimmed by 0 bases and V by 5 bases; bases with no gene match: 8. CDR3 length: 15 residues. Germline V lookup: CDR1 DFQATT, CDR2 SNEGSKA (reference sequence).